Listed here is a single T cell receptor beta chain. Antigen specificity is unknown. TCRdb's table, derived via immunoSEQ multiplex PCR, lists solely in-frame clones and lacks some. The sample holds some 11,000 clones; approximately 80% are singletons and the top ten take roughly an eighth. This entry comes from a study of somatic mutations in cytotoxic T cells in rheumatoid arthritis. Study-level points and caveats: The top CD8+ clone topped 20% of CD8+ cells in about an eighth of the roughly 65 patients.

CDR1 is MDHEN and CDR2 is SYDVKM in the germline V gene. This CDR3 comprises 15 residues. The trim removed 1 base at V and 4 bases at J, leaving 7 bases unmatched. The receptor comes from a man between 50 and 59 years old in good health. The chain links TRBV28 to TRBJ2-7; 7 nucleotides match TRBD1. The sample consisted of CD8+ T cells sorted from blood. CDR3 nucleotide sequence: TGTGCCAGCAGTTTATACCGGGACAGCTCTTACGAGCAGTACTTC. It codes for CASSLYRDSSYEQYF.